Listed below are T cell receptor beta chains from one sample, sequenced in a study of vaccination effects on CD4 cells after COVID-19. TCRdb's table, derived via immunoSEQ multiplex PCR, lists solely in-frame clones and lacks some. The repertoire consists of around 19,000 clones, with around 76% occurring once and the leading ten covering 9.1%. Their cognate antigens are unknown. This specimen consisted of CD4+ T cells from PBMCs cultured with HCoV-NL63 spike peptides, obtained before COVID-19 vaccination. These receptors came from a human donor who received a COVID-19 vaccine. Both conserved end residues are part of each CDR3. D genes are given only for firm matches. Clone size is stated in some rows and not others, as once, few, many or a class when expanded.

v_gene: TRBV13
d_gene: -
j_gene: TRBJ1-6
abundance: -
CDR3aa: CASSLGGWVNNSPLHF
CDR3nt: TGTGCCAGCAGCTTAGGGGGTTGGGTAAATAATTCACCCCTCCACTTT

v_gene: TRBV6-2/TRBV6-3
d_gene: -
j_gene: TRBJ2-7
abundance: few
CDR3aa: CASSYSYLGGSSYEQYF
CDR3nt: TGTGCCAGCAGTTACTCGTATCTGGGCGGAAGCTCCTACGAGCAGTACTTC

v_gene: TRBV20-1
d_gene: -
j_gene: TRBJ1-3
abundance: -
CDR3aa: CSASFGNTIYF
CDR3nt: TGCAGTGCTAGTTTCGGAAACACCATATATTTT

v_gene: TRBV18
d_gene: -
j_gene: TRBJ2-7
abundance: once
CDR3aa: CASSPQGIVVDEQYF
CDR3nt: TGTGCCAGCTCACCACAGGGGATAGTCGTCGACGAGCAGTACTTC

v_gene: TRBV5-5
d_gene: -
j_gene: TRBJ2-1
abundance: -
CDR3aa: CASSTRVDEQFF
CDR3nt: TGTGCCAGCAGCACCAGGGTTGATGAGCAGTTCTTC

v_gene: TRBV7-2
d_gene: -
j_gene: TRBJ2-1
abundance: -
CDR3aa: CASSGGLGNEQFF
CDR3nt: TGTGCCAGCAGCGGAGGGTTAGGAAATGAGCAGTTCTTC

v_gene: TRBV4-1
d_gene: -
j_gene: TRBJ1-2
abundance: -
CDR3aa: CASSQDIVTGGYTF
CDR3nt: TGCGCCAGCAGCCAAGACATTGTTACGGGAGGCTACACCTTC

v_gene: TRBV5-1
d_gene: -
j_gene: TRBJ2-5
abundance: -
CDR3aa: CASSLVGQTQETQYF
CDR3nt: TGCGCCAGCAGCTTGGTTGGCCAGACGCAAGAGACCCAGTACTTC

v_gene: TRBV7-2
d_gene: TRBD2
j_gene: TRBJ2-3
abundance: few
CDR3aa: CASSLSGGAFVGTDTQYF
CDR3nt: TGTGCCAGCAGCCTGAGCGGGGGGGCCTTCGTGGGCACAGATACGCAGTATTTT

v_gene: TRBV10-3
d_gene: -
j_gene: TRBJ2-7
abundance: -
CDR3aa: CATQPGSGEQYF
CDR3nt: TGTGCCACCCAACCGGGTTCGGGCGAGCAGTACTTC

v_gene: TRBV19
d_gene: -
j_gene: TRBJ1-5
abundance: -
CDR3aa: CASQRQDIPQPQHF
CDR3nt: TGTGCCAGCCAGAGACAGGATATACCTCAGCCCCAGCATTTT

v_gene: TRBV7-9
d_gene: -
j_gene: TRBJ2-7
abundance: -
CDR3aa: CASSLPGNSYEQYF
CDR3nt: TGTGCCAGCAGCTTACCGGGAAACTCCTACGAGCAGTACTTC

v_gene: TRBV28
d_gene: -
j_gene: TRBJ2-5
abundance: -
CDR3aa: CASNQRFGETQYF
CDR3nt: TGTGCCAGCAATCAAAGGTTTGGAGAGACCCAGTACTTC

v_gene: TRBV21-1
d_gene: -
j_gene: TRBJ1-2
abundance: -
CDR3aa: CASSPWGRGSGYGYTF
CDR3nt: -

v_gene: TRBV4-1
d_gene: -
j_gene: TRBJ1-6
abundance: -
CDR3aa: CASRKQQGENSPLHF
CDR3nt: TGCGCCAGCAGAAAACAACAGGGAGAGAATTCACCCCTCCACTTT

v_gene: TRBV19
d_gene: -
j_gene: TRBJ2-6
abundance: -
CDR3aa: CASSIDPIGTAGANVLTF
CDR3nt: TGTGCCAGTAGTATAGACCCGATCGGGACGGCTGGGGCCAACGTCCTGACTTTC

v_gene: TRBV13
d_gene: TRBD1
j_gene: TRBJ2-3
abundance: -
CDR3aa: CASSPPGDRSTDTQYF
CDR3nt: TGTGCCAGCAGTCCCCCCGGGGACAGGAGCACAGATACGCAGTATTTT

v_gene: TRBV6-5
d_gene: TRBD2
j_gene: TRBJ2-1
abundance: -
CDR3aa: CASPRSGGRYNEQFF
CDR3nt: TGTGCCAGCCCCCGATCGGGAGGTAGATACAATGAGCAGTTCTTC

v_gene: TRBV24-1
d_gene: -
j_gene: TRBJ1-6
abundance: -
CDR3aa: CATSAEAHQTLNSPLHF
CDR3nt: TGTGCCACCAGTGCCGAGGCCCACCAAACTCTCAATTCACCCCTCCACTTT

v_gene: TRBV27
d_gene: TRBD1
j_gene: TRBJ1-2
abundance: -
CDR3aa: CASARDRSNYGYTF
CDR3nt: TGTGCCAGCGCCCGGGACAGGTCTAACTATGGCTACACCTTC

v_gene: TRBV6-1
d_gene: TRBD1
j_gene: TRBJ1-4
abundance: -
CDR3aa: CASSERQGNEKLFF
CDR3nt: TGTGCCAGCAGTGAACGACAGGGGAATGAAAAACTGTTTTTT

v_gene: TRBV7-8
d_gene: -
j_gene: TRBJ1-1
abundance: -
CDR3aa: CASSTDRGTEAFF
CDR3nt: TGTGCCAGCAGCACGGATCGGGGGACTGAAGCTTTCTTT

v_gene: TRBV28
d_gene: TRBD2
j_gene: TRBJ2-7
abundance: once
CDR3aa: CASSLAASGSSYEQYF
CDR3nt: TGTGCCAGCAGTTTAGCGGCTAGCGGGAGTTCCTACGAGCAGTACTTC

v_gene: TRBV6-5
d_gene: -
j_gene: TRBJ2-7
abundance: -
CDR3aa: CASSYWRGQAYEQYF
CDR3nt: TGTGCCAGCAGTTACTGGAGGGGGCAAGCCTACGAGCAGTACTTC

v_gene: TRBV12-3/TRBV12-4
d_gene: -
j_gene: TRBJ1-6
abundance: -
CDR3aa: CASSLALTQPLHF
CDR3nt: TGTGCCAGCAGTCTGGCGTTAACCCAACCCCTCCACTTT

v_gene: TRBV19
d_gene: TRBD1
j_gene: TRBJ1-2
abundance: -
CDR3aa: CASSVGQGSIVSGYTF
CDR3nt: TGTGCCAGTAGTGTGGGACAGGGATCGATCGTCTCTGGCTACACCTTC

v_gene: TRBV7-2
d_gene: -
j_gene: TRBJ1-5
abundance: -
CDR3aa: CASSFGPRGQPQHF
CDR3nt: TGTGCCAGCAGCTTCGGGCCTAGGGGTCAGCCCCAGCATTTT

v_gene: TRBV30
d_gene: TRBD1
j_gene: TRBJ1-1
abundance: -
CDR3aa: CAWKKGAGPEAFF
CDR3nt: TGTGCCTGGAAGAAGGGGGCGGGCCCTGAAGCTTTCTTT